At least ten counts were recorded for the clone carrying this T cell receptor beta chain. Its antigen is not known. The method for making cDNA was 5'RACE, and it used 10-nucleotide random UMIs. TCRdb processed the 5' RACE reads anew with MiXCR; each CDR3 protein has one entry. The data hold roughly 74,000 distinct CDR3 sequences, with 5.2% observed a single time. Deletions cut 9 bases from V and 4 bases from J, with 12 bases between. CDR3 length: 13 residues. The germline V gene has CDR1 MNHEY and CDR2 SMNVEV (reference sequence). This entry comes from a study of neurological immune-mediated disorders. Study-level background: There were roughly 35 multiple sclerosis patients; approximately 31 were relapsing-remitting and 3 were secondary progressive. Study results and caveats: Multiple sclerosis was found to have the least TCR clonal expansion, below healthy controls, and HTLV-1-associated myelopathy the most.

This sequence joins TRBV27 and TRBJ2-2; possibly TRBD1 for D (5 bases). The sequenced material came from PBMCs. The receptor comes from a man younger than 35 with multiple sclerosis. The CDR3 region has the DNA TGTGCCAGTTTAAGTAGGGGCACCGGGGAGCTGTTTTTT. Amino acid sequence: CASLSRGTGELFF.